Below, 30 T cell receptor beta chains from the same sample are listed, as sequenced in a study of T cell responses to AZD1222 COVID-19 vaccine (dated by TCRdb to about 2021). Interpreted using the paper, the time point label stands for: baseline before first vaccination. The library was obtained by the immunoSEQ multiplex PCR assay. TCRdb retrieved this table from immuneACCESS and kept in-frame rearrangements only. Not all clones are present; in checked studies, unresolved V genes account for under half, and no reason is known for the remainder. The sample table records over 110,000 clones; roughly nine tenths of these occur just once. Of the sample, roughly 1.7% falls within the top ten clones. The material sequenced was peripheral blood, taken on day 0 of AZD1222 vaccination. The receptor set was obtained from an adult in good health.

The CDR3 region has the DNA TGTGCCACCAGCAGAGAGAGAGTTATAGAAAGACAGCGGTCCCTGGGCGTCCAGTACTTC. Protein product: CATSRERVIERQRSLGVQYF. The gene calls are TRBV15 and TRBJ2-5; the D gene could be TRBD1 or TRBD2 (5 bases each). V was cut by 0 bases and J by 10 bases, with 33 bases left in between. Germline loops: CDR1 LNHNV, CDR2 YYDKDF (reference sequence). The CDR3 runs to 20 residues.

CDR3 nucleotide sequence: TGCGCCAGCAGCACGGGACAATCCTACGAGCAGTACTTC. Amino acids: CASSTGQSYEQYF. The V call is TRBV5-1, the J call TRBJ2-7; D may be TRBD1 (6 bases). CDR3 length equals 13 residues. Germline CDR1 and CDR2: SGHRS and YFSETQ. Trimming took 4 bases from V and 1 from J, leaving 9 bases between them.

The genes are TRBV6-4 and TRBJ2-7; D is unresolved. V lost 3 bases to trimming and J lost 4 bases, with 4 bases between them. Germline loops: CDR1 MRHNA, CDR2 SNTAGT. The CDR3 loop spans 11 amino acids. The CDR3 loop is CASSEFYEQYF. As DNA, the CDR3 is TGTGCCAGCAGTGAATTTTACGAGCAGTACTTC.

This clone was seen once. The chain joins TRBV7-3 to TRBJ2-2; D is ambiguous. Trimming stripped 4 bases from V and 4 bases from J, with 10 bases between. Germline V lookup: CDR1 SGHTA, CDR2 FQGTGA. The CDR3 has 14 amino acids. The CDR3 spells CASSSQHTTGELFF. CDR3 coding DNA: TGTGCCAGCAGCTCACAACATACCACCGGGGAGCTGTTTTTT.

About this clone: One end of the junction fails to match germline, which may point to a read error. The chain couples TRBV5-1 to TRBJ1-6, with 7 bases aligning to TRBD1. From germline, CDR1 is SGHRS and CDR2 YFSETQ. The CDR3 has 15 residues. CDR3 sequence reads: CASSGAGTENSPLHF. CDR3 nucleotides: TGCGCCAGCAGCGGAGCCGGGACAGAAAATTCACCTCTCCACTTT.

The rearrangement joins TRBV24-1 to TRBJ2-1, with 8 bases aligning to TRBD2. CDR3 size: 17 residues. V shed 6 bases and J 5 bases; nucleotides not matched to a gene: 14. Germline lookup yields CDR1 KGHDR and CDR2 SFDVKD. The CDR3 sequence is CATSPPPGAGGNNEQFF. The CDR3 nucleotides read TGTGCCACCAGTCCCCCTCCAGGTGCGGGGGGAAACAATGAGCAGTTCTTC.

This chain connects TRBV27 to TRBJ1-1; 9 bases fit TRBD1. CDR3 size: 16 residues. The germline V gene encodes CDR1 MNHEY and CDR2 SMNVEV (reference sequence). J gave up 1 base and V 5 bases, and 8 bases lay outside the gene matches. Here the CDR3 reads CASSPLGTGPNTEAFF. The DNA of the CDR3 is TGTGCCAGCAGTCCTCTTGGGACAGGGCCGAACACTGAAGCTTTCTTT.

The chain joins TRBV2 to TRBJ2-2; 10 bases agree with TRBD1. The J segment lost 7 bases and the V segment lost 4 bases, leaving 3 bases of the junction unmatched. The CDR3 length is 14 residues. From germline, CDR1 is SNHLY and CDR2 FYNNEI. For the CDR3, the DNA is TGTGCCAGCAGTGGACAGGGGGCAGTCGGGGAGCTGTTTTTT. It specifies CASSGQGAVGELFF.

The rearrangement joins TRBV27 to TRBJ1-6; the match to TRBD1 covers 7 bases. CDR3 length: 16 residues. V was clipped by 1 base and J by 6 bases; unmatched bases: 6. Germline lookup yields CDR1 MNHEY and CDR2 SMNVEV (reference sequence). CDR3 DNA: TGTGCCAGCAGTTTATTGAGACAGGGTTTTAATTCACCCCTCCACTTT. This sequence encodes CASSLLRQGFNSPLHF.

This chain uses TRBV15 with TRBJ1-4; D gene uncertain. V gave up 0 bases and J gave up 7 bases, with 15 bases separating them. This CDR3 is 16 amino acids long. Germline CDR1 and CDR2: LNHNV and YYDKDF (reference sequence). The CDR3 is CATSRDRGRSGEKLFF. The CDR3 DNA reads as TGTGCCACCAGCAGAGATCGAGGGCGATCGGGTGAAAAACTGTTTTTT.

The chain employs TRBV5-1 and TRBJ1-3, with D maybe TRBD1 (6 bases). The CDR3 covers 15 residues. The germline V gene has CDR1 SGHRS and CDR2 YFSETQ. The ends were cut back, 3 bases at V and 9 bases at J, with 19 bases in the middle. The DNA of the CDR3 is TGCGCCAGCAGCTCCCGGGGGGCCCAAGGGGGCACCATATATTTT. Its protein product is CASSSRGAQGGTIYF.

Here the CDR3 reads CASSQLGPLMGSNQPQHF. The CDR3 DNA reads TGTGCCAGCAGCCAGCTCGGGCCCCTAATGGGGAGCAATCAGCCCCAGCATTTT. The rearrangement links TRBV3-1 (or the pseudogene TRBV3-2) to TRBJ1-5; D is undetermined. Looked up from germline, CDR1 is LGHDT and CDR2 is YNNKEL (reference sequence). CDR3 length: 18 amino acids. Trimming left V 3 bases short and J 1 base short, with 19 bases between.

The rearrangement links TRBV7-9 to TRBJ2-5; D is unresolved. Looked up from germline, CDR1 is SEHNR and CDR2 is FQNEAQ (reference sequence). CDR3 length: 12 amino acids. Trimming cost V 3 bases and J 4 bases, with 6 bases left between them. CDR3: CASSFFAETQYF. Here the CDR3 DNA reads TGTGCCAGCAGCTTCTTTGCAGAGACCCAGTACTTC.

This clone turned up a few times. This chain joins TRBV19 and TRBJ2-7, with D possibly TRBD1 on 6 matching bases. This CDR3 contains 14 residues. The germline CDR1 and CDR2 sequences are LNHDA and SQIVND (reference sequence). Trimming cost V 6 bases and J 5 bases, with 17 bases left between them. The CDR3 loop is CASSQRTGLDEQYF. DNA of the CDR3: TGTGCCAGTAGCCAAAGAACAGGGTTGGACGAGCAGTACTTC.

In this sample, this clone turned up once. The rearrangement uses TRBV29-1 and TRBJ1-1; D is ambiguous. Germline V CDR1 and CDR2: SQVTM, ANQGSEA. The ends were cut back, 4 bases at V and 5 bases at J, with 14 bases in the middle. The CDR3 covers 13 residues. The CDR3 protein is CSVVAHLGTEAFF. CDR3 nucleotides: TGCAGCGTTGTAGCCCATTTGGGGACTGAAGCTTTCTTT.

This CDR3 reads CASSPVAPVTEQYF. In nucleotides, the CDR3 is TGTGCCAGCAGTCCGGTTGCTCCAGTCACCGAGCAGTACTTC. The chain combines TRBV27 with TRBJ2-7; unclear D gene. V gave up 5 bases and J gave up 6 bases, with 17 bases separating them. Germline CDR1 reads MNHEY; CDR2 reads SMNVEV (reference sequence). The CDR3 has 14 amino acids.

This chain links TRBV6-5 with TRBJ1-5; D ambiguous. V was clipped by 5 bases and J by 0 bases, with 8 bases between them. The CDR3 is 14 amino acids. The germline CDR1 and CDR2 sequences are MNHEY and SVGAGI. CDR3 sequence (DNA): TGTGCCAGCAGTCCATATTCTAGCAATCAGCCCCAGCATTTT. Amino acids: CASSPYSSNQPQHF.

V is TRBV2 and J is TRBJ2-2; D call uncertain. Germline V lookup: CDR1 SNHLY, CDR2 FYNNEI. Trimming pared 3 bases from V and 2 bases from J, leaving 7 bases between. The CDR3 runs 14 residues. CDR3 loop: CASSDGFNTGELFF. The CDR3 region has the DNA TGTGCCAGCAGTGATGGATTTAACACCGGGGAGCTGTTTTTT.

The chain uses TRBV5-1 and TRBJ2-1; TRBD2 is a possible D gene (6 bases). CDR1 is SGHRS, CDR2 YFSETQ, per germline. Trimming cost V 4 bases and J 7 bases, with 12 bases left between them. This CDR3 has 13 residues. CDR3 nucleotides: TGCGCCAGCAGCCCCCTCGGGGGAAATGAGCAGTTCTTC. Amino acids: CASSPLGGNEQFF.

The gene calls are TRBV5-4 and TRBJ1-4; tentatively, D is TRBD1 (6 bases). V shed 1 base and J shed 1 base, with 11 bases lying between them. The germline V gene encodes CDR1 SGHNT and CDR2 YYREEE (reference sequence). This CDR3 has 16 amino acids. DNA of the CDR3: TGTGCCAGCAGCTTGAGGGGGACGGGAACTAATGAAAAACTGTTTTTT. Protein: CASSLRGTGTNEKLFF.

The rearrangement joins TRBV27 to TRBJ2-7, with D perhaps matching TRBD2 (6 bases). This CDR3 has 13 residues. V was clipped by 11 bases and J by 7 bases, with 21 bases between them. CDR1 MNHEY and CDR2 SMNVEV come from the germline V gene (reference sequence). CDR3 residues: CAAGRDSFIEQYF. The CDR3 DNA reads as TGTGCCGCCGGCCGGGACTCCTTCATTGAGCAGTACTTC.

The J gene is TRBJ1-1, the V gene TRBV6-5, with D unclear. CDR1 is MNHEY and CDR2 is SVGAGI in the germline V gene. The V gene lost 8 bases and the J gene lost 1 base, with 8 bases spanning the gap. This CDR3 is 12 amino acids long. CDR3 nucleotide sequence: TGTGCCAGCTCAGCAGGGAACACTGAAGCTTTCTTT. Translating it yields CASSAGNTEAFF.

The rearrangement links TRBV4-1 to TRBJ2-7; 7 bases map to TRBD2. Per the germline V gene, CDR1 is MGHRA and CDR2 is YSYEKL. V was clipped by 0 bases and J by 2 bases; unmatched bases: 13. This CDR3 region has 18 residues. The CDR3 is CASSQETGLGRFPYEQYF. The CDR3 nucleotides are TGCGCCAGCAGCCAAGAAACTGGACTAGGCCGATTTCCCTACGAGCAGTACTTC.

The gene calls are TRBV24-1 and TRBJ1-2; D remains unclear. This CDR3 has 15 residues. The germline V and J ends were trimmed by 7 bases and 4 bases, with 18 bases remaining between them. The germline CDR1 and CDR2 sequences are KGHDR and SFDVKD. CDR3: CATSEGPQSTYGYTF. CDR3 DNA sequence: TGTGCCACCAGCGAGGGCCCCCAGAGCACCTATGGCTACACCTTC.

The chain has TRBV18 and TRBJ2-1, with 8 bases matching TRBD1. J lost 5 bases, V lost 0 bases, and 9 bases had no gene match. Germline values: CDR1 KGHSH, CDR2 LQKENI. The CDR3 spans 17 residues. The CDR3 region is CASSPPNRRGQNNEQFF. The CDR3 DNA is TGTGCCAGCTCACCACCCAATCGCAGGGGGCAGAACAATGAGCAGTTCTTC.

V gene TRBV30 combines with J gene TRBJ2-3; the D is unclear. Per germline, CDR1 GTSNPN and CDR2 SVGIG (reference sequence). V was shortened by 2 bases and J by 2 bases, with 11 bases between the two germline ends. The length of the CDR3 is 14 residues. The CDR3 is CAWSISRNTDTQYF. The CDR3 nucleotides read TGTGCCTGGAGTATCTCTAGGAACACAGATACGCAGTATTTT.

The sample holds a few counts of this clone. The chain employs TRBV6-5 and TRBJ1-5; D unresolved. The CDR3 is 15 amino acids. Germline-derived CDR1 and CDR2 are MNHEY and SVGAGI. Deletions cut 6 bases from V and 4 bases from J, with 16 bases between. The CDR3 region is CASRFRGNSNQPQHF. As DNA, the CDR3 is TGTGCCAGCAGGTTCCGTGGGAACTCTAATCAGCCCCAGCATTTT.

This rearrangement joins TRBV7-8 to TRBJ1-2; D may be TRBD1 (5 bases). V lost 5 bases and J lost 3, with 16 bases in between. This CDR3 spans 15 amino acids. CDR1 and CDR2 from the germline V gene are SGHVS and FQNEAQ. As DNA, the CDR3 is TGTGCCAGCAGCACCGAGTTAGGGGCGTACTATGGCTACACCTTC. Its translation: CASSTELGAYYGYTF.

V and J are TRBV12-3 or TRBV12-4 and TRBJ1-2, with D unresolved. Trimming removed 5 bases at V and 8 bases at J, with 15 bases between. CDR3 size: 13 residues. The CDR3 bases are TGTGCCAGCAGTCACTCAACCAACCGGGGCTACACCTTC. It yields the protein CASSHSTNRGYTF.

The rearrangement links TRBV6-5 to TRBJ1-3; D uncertain. The CDR3 consists of 15 residues. Germline lookup yields CDR1 MNHEY and CDR2 SVGAGI. V lost 0 bases, J lost 6 bases, and 12 bases lay in between. Here the CDR3 reads CASSYSRARENTIYF. Written as DNA, the CDR3 is TGTGCCAGCAGTTACTCTCGGGCTCGGGAAAACACCATATATTTT.